The rows below give T cell receptor beta chains drawn from one sample of a study of cytomegalovirus exposure and HLA in healthy donors. The data were produced by immunoSEQ multiplex PCR, yet TCRdb's version contains in-frame clones alone and is incomplete. In the table there are approximately 200,000 clones, about four fifths of which are singletons. Sequencing input: PBMCs. Receptors were obtained from a woman aged 25 to 39 in good health and CMV-seropositive. The CDR3 runs from the conserved cysteine through the conserved F or W. D genes are given only for firm matches. Expanded clones get a size class; other rows say once, few or many, or leave the size out.

CDR3 DNA	CDR3 protein	J gene	clone size	V gene	D gene
TGTGCCAGCGGGGGACTAGCGGGGCCCGAGGGGGAGACCCAGTACTTC	CASGGLAGPEGETQYF	TRBJ2-5	once	TRBV27	TRBD2
TGTGCCAGCAGCACAGGGGGGCCTCAGCCCCAGCATTTT	CASSTGGPQPQHF	TRBJ1-5	-	TRBV28	TRBD1
TGTGCCAGCAGTGAAGCCCCGGGTTCAGCTTTCGAGTACTTC	CASSEAPGSAFEYF	TRBJ2-7	-	TRBV6-1	-
TGTGCCAGCTCCCCGGGACTAGCGGGGGGAAGAGATACGCAGTATTTT	CASSPGLAGGRDTQYF	TRBJ2-3	-	TRBV18	TRBD2
TGTGCCAGCAGCTGGGGACAAAACACTGAAGCTTTCTTT	CASSWGQNTEAFF	TRBJ1-1	-	TRBV7-3	-
TGTGCCAGCAGGGACATGGGAGGGGTTGGAAACACCATATATTTT	CASRDMGGVGNTIYF	TRBJ1-3	-	TRBV6-5	-
TGTGCCAGCAGCGTCAGGGAGGCAAGTAATTCACCCCTCCACTTT	CASSVREASNSPLHF	TRBJ1-6	-	TRBV9	-
TGTGCCAGCAGCCTGGTGCGGCGGGGGCTAAACTACGAGCAGTACTTC	CASSLVRRGLNYEQYF	TRBJ2-7	-	TRBV13	-
TGTGCCAGCTCACCGCGACAGGGGGCAAGGGAGACCCAGTACTTC	CASSPRQGARETQYF	TRBJ2-5	-	TRBV18	TRBD1
TGTGCCAGCAGCTTGATGAGAGATGAGCAGTTCTTC	CASSLMRDEQFF	TRBJ2-1	-	TRBV7-2	-
TGCGCCAGCAGCCAAGATGGAGGAGGGAGGGACACTGAAGCTTTCTTT	CASSQDGGGRDTEAFF	TRBJ1-1	-	TRBV4-1	-
TGCAGCGTCGGGGGAATAAACTATGGCTACACCTTC	CSVGGINYGYTF	TRBJ1-2	-	TRBV29-1	-
TGTGCCAGCAGCGTCGGGCTAGCGGGAAAAGAGACCCAGTACTTC	CASSVGLAGKETQYF	TRBJ2-5	-	TRBV9	TRBD2
TGTGCCAGCAACACGGACAGGGGGCCTGAGCAGTTCTTC	CASNTDRGPEQFF	TRBJ2-1	-	TRBV5-4	TRBD1
TGTGCCAGTAGTATCGCTGACAGGGTGACATCCGAGCAGTACTTC	CASSIADRVTSEQYF	TRBJ2-7	-	TRBV19	TRBD1
TGTGCCATCAGCCAGGTGGACGAGCAGTACTTC	CAISQVDEQYF	TRBJ2-7	-	TRBV10-3	-
TGTGCCAGCAGCCTTGGACAGGGGGCTAATCAGCCCCAGCATTTT	CASSLGQGANQPQHF	TRBJ1-5	once	TRBV5-6	TRBD1
TGTGCCAGCAGCCAAGGAGGGGGAATAGCTTCGAGCTCCTACGAGCAGTACTTC	CASSQGGGIASSSYEQYF	TRBJ2-7	-	TRBV4-2	-
TGTGCCAGCAGCCCGTACGGGACAGGGGGCCTGAACACTGAAGCTTTCTTT	CASSPYGTGGLNTEAFF	TRBJ1-1	-	TRBV5-6	TRBD1
TGTGCCAGCAGTTTCGCCGCGGGGTCCGGCTACACCTTC	CASSFAAGSGYTF	TRBJ1-2	-	TRBV27	-
TGTGCCAGCAGAGCGACAGGGACCTATGGCTACACCTTC	CASRATGTYGYTF	TRBJ1-2	-	TRBV2	TRBD1
TGCGCCAGCAGCTTTGACAAGAGCTATGGCTACACCTTC	CASSFDKSYGYTF	TRBJ1-2	-	TRBV5-1	-
TGTGCCAGCAGCCAAGAGGGTGACACTTGGTATGGCTACACCTTC	CASSQEGDTWYGYTF	TRBJ1-2	once	TRBV4-2	-
TGTGCCAGCGGACAGGGTCTATTCTATGGCTACACCTTC	CASGQGLFYGYTF	TRBJ1-2	-	TRBV6-1	TRBD1
TGTGCCAGCAGCCAAGGGACGGGGGGGCCGGAAGAGACCCAGTACTTC	CASSQGTGGPEETQYF	TRBJ2-5	-	TRBV4-2	TRBD2
TGTGCCACCAGCAGTGTGAGGGCCCTCAATGAGCAGTTCTTC	CATSSVRALNEQFF	TRBJ2-1	once	TRBV15	-
TGTGCCAGCAGCGTACGGGGGGGCTATGGCTACACCTTC	CASSVRGGYGYTF	TRBJ1-2	-	TRBV9	-
TGTGCCAGCAGCTTAGCCCCCCGCGGGGGGCAGGACAATGAGCAGTTCTTC	CASSLAPRGGQDNEQFF	TRBJ2-1	-	TRBV7-6	TRBD2
TGTGCCAGCAGCCAAACAGGGGGGAACTATGGCTACACCTTC	CASSQTGGNYGYTF	TRBJ1-2	-	TRBV4-2	TRBD1
TGCGCCAGCAGTGAAGGGCGGGTTGAGCAGTACTTC	CASSEGRVEQYF	TRBJ2-7	-	TRBV10-2	-
TGTGCCAGCAGTGAGGAATGGGCGGGAGGAGGAGGCGAGCAGTACTTC	CASSEEWAGGGGEQYF	TRBJ2-7	few	TRBV2	TRBD2
TGTGCTAGCAGCTTAGTCGTCGGGGATGAGCAGTTCTTC	CASSLVVGDEQFF	TRBJ2-1	few	TRBV7-7	-
TGTGCCAGCAGCGTAGGGAAGAGGGATTTAATTTCAATGGGGCAGTTCTTC	CASSVGKRDLISMGQFF	TRBJ2-1	-	TRBV9	-
TGTGCCAGCAGTGCTTACTTGGACAGGGTGGCCTACGAGCAGTACTTC	CASSAYLDRVAYEQYF	TRBJ2-7	-	TRBV6-1	TRBD1
TGTGCCAGTAGTAGGGGGCCCGACAGGGGGACTGAAGCTTTCTTT	CASSRGPDRGTEAFF	TRBJ1-1	-	TRBV19	TRBD1
TGCAGCGTTGATCAGGGGAGGGGCACTGAAGCTTTCTTT	CSVDQGRGTEAFF	TRBJ1-1	once	TRBV29-1	-
TGCACCAGCAGCCAAGTATGGGCCAGCAATCAGCCCCAGCATTTT	CTSSQVWASNQPQHF	TRBJ1-5	few	TRBV4-1	-
TGTGCCAGTAGTATGGGGGGGCAAGGTCAGCCCCAGCATTTT	CASSMGGQGQPQHF	TRBJ1-5	-	TRBV19	-
TGTGCCAGCAGCCCCCCTACAGGGTTGGTATCGGGTGGCTACACCTTC	CASSPPTGLVSGGYTF	TRBJ1-2	once	TRBV2	-
TGTGCCAGCACATCAAGGGACAGGCGTCGCAAGCAGTACTTC	CASTSRDRRRKQYF	TRBJ2-7	-	TRBV28	TRBD1
TGCAGCGTACGGGAAAAGCTAGCCAAAAACATTCAGTACTTC	CSVREKLAKNIQYF	TRBJ2-4	few	TRBV29-1	-
TGTGCTAGTGGTGCTAGCGGGAGCTCCCTTCAGTACTTC	CASGASGSSLQYF	TRBJ2-7	-	TRBV12-5	TRBD2
TGTGCCAGTAGTCGACGGGAAGGGAACTATGGCTACACCTTC	CASSRREGNYGYTF	TRBJ1-2	-	TRBV19	-
TGCGCCAGCAGCTTGGGGGGGGTGGGGGACTACGAGCAGTACTTC	CASSLGGVGDYEQYF	TRBJ2-7	-	TRBV5-1	-
TGTGCCAGCAGCCGCCCCGGACAGGGGGCTGAAGCTTTCTTT	CASSRPGQGAEAFF	TRBJ1-1	-	TRBV5-4	TRBD1
TGTGCCAGCTCACTGACTAGCGGGAGTGGCAATGAGCAGTTCTTC	CASSLTSGSGNEQFF	TRBJ2-1	-	TRBV18	TRBD2
TGCAGGGCCCGCGGTATTAAGACCCAGTACTTC	CRARGIKTQYF	TRBJ2-5	once	TRBV20-1	-